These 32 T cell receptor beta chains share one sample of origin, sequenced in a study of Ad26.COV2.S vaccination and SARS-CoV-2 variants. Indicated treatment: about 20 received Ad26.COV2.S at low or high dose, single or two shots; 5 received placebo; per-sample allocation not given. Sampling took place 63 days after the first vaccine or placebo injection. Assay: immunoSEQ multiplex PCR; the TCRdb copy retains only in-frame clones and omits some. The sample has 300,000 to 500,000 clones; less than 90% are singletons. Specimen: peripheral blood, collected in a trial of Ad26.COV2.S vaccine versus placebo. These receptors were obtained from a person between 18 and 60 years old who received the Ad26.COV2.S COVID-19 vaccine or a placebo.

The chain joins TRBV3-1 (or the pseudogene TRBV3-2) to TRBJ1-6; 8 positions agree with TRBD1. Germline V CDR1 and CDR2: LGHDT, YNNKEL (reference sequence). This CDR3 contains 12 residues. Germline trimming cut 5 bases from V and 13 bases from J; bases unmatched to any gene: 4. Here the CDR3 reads CASSTGGWPLHF. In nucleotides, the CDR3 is TGTGCCAGCAGCACAGGGGGTTGGCCCCTCCACTTT.

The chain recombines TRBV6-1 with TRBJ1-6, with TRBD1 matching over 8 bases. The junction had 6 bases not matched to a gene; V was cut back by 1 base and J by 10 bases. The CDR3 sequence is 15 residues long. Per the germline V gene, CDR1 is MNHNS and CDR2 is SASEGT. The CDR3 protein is CASSEVDRGVSPLHF. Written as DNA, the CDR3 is TGTGCCAGCAGTGAAGTCGACAGGGGAGTATCACCCCTCCACTTT.

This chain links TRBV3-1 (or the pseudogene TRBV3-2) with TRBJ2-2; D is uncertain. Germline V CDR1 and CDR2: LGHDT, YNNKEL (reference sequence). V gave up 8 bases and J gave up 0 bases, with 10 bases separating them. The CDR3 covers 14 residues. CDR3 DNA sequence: TGTGCCAGCCGATCGGGCTCGAACACCGGGGAGCTGTTTTTT. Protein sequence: CASRSGSNTGELFF.

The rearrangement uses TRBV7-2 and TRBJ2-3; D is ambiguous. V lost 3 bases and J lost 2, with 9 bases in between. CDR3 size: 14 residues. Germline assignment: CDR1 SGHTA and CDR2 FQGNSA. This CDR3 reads CASSLVLHTDTQYF. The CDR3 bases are TGTGCCAGCAGCTTGGTTCTACACACAGATACGCAGTATTTT.

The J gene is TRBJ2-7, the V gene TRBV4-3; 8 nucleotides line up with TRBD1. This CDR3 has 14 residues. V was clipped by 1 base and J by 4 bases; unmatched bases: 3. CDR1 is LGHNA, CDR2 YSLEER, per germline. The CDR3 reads CASSQGRQGYEQYF. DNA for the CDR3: TGCGCCAGCAGCCAAGGACGACAGGGGTACGAGCAGTACTTC.

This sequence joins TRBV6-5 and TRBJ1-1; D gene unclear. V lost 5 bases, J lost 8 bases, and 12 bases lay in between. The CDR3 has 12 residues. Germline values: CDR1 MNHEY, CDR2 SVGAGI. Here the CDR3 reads CASSTDTAEAFF. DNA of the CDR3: TGTGCCAGCAGTACAGACACAGCGGAAGCTTTCTTT.

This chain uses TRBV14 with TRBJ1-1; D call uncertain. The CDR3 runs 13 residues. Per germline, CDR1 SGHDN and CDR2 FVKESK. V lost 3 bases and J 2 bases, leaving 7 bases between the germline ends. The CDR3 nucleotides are TGTGCCAGCAGCCATGCGGATAACACTGAAGCTTTCTTT. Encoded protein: CASSHADNTEAFF.

The CDR3: CASSPDLNTEAFF. Here the CDR3 DNA reads TGTGCCAGCAGCCCGGACCTGAACACTGAAGCTTTCTTT. This rearrangement joins TRBV14 to TRBJ1-1; D is ambiguous. V was shortened by 4 bases and J by 0 bases, with 6 bases between the two germline ends. The CDR3 runs 13 residues. Germline values: CDR1 SGHDN, CDR2 FVKESK.

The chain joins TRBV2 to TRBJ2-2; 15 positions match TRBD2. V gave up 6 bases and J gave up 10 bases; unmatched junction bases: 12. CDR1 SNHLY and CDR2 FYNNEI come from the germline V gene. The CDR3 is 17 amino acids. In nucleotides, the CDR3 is TGTGCCAGCAGCGGACTAGCGGGGGGGAATTTAATGAAGGAGCTGTTTTTT. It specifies CASSGLAGGNLMKELFF.

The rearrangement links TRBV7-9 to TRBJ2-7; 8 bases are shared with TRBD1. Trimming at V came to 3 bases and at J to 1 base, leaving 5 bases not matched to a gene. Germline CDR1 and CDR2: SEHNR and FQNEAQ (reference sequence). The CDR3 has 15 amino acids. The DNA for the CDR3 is TGTGCCAGCAGCTTGCAGGGGGCCCTATCCTACGAGCAGTACTTC. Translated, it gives CASSLQGALSYEQYF.

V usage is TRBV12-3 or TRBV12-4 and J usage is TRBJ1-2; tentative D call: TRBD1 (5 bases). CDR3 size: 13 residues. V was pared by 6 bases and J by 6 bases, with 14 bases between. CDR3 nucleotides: TGTGCCAGCAGCCTACAGGCGGATAATGGCTACACCTTC. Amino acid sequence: CASSLQADNGYTF.

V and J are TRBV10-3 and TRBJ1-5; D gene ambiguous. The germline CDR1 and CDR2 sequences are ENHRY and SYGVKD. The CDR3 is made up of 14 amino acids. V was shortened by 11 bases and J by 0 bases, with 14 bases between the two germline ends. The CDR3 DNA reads TGTGCCGCCGGATCCTATGATAGCAATCAGCCCCAGCATTTT. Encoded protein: CAAGSYDSNQPQHF.

CDR3 nucleotides: TGTGCCAGCAGCTTAGGCCGGAACTATGGCTACACCTTC. Its translation: CASSLGRNYGYTF. The chain joins TRBV13 to TRBJ1-2; unclear D gene. V lost 0 bases, J lost 2 bases, and 4 bases lay in between. Germline loops: CDR1 PRHDT, CDR2 FYEKMQ (reference sequence). This CDR3 spans 13 amino acids.

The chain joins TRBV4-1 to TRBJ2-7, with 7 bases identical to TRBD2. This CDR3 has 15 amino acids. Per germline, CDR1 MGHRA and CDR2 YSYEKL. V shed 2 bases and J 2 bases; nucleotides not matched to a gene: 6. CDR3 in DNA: TGCGCCAGCAGCCAAAGACTAGCTTCCCCCTACGAGCAGTACTTC. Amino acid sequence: CASSQRLASPYEQYF.

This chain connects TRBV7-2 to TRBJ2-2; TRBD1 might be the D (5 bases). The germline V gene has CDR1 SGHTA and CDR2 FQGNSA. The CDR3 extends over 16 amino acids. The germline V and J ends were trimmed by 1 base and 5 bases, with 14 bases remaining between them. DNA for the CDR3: TGTGCCAGCAGCTTAGATGGGGCCAGCCATACCGGGGAGCTGTTTTTT. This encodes CASSLDGASHTGELFF.

The CDR3 DNA sequence: TGTGCCACCAGTGATCCCGGGACTACCAGCACAGATACGCAGTATTTT. This encodes CATSDPGTTSTDTQYF. The chain has TRBV24-1 and TRBJ2-3, with 7 bases lining up with TRBD2. The length of the CDR3 is 16 residues. Looked up from germline, CDR1 is KGHDR and CDR2 is SFDVKD. V lost 3 bases, J lost 0 bases, and 5 bases stayed unmatched.

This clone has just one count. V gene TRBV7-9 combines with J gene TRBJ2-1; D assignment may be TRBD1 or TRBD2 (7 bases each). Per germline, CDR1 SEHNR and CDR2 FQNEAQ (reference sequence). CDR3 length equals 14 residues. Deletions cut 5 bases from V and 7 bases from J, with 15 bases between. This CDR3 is CASSERDSGNEQFF. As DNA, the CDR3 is TGTGCCAGCAGCGAGCGGGACAGCGGGAATGAGCAGTTCTTC. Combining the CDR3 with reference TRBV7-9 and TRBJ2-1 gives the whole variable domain DTGVSQNPRHKITKRGQNVTFRCDPISEHNRLYWYRQTLGQGPEFLTYFQNEAQLEKSRLLSDRFSAERPKGSFSTLEIQRTEQGDSAMYLCASSERDSGNEQFFGPGTRLTVL.

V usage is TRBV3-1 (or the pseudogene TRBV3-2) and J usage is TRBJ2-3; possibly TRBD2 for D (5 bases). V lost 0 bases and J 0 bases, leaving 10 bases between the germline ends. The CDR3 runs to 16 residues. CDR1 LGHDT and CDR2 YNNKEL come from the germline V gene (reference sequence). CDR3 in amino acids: CASSQELVTSTDTQYF. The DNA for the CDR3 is TGTGCCAGCAGCCAAGAACTAGTCACTAGCACAGATACGCAGTATTTT.

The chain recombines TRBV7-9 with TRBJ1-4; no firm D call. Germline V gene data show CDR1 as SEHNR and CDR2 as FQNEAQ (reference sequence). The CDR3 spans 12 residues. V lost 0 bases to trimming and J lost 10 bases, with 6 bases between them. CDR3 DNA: TGTGCCAGCAGCTTAGCAAGCGGAAAACTGTTTTTT. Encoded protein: CASSLASGKLFF.

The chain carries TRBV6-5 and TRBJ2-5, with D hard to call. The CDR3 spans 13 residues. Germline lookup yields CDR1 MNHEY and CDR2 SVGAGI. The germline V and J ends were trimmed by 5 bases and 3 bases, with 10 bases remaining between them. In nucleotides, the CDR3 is TGTGCCAGCAGTCCTCGGACGAAAGAGACCCAGTACTTC. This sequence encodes CASSPRTKETQYF.

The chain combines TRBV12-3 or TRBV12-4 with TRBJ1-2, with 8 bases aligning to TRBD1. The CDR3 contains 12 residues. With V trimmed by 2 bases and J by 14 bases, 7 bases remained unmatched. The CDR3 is CASSLQDRDLTF. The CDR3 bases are TGTGCCAGCAGTTTACAGGACAGGGATTTGACCTTC.

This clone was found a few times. The CDR3 nucleotides read TGTGCCAGCAGCCAAGCGGGGGACACTAGGTTCTCTGGAAACACCATATATTTT. As protein: CASSQAGDTRFSGNTIYF. The rearrangement joins TRBV3-1 (or the pseudogene TRBV3-2) to TRBJ1-3, with D maybe TRBD1 (6 bases). Germline V CDR1 and CDR2: LGHDT, YNNKEL (reference sequence). The V gene lost 1 base and the J gene lost 0 bases, with 16 bases spanning the gap. CDR3 size: 18 residues.

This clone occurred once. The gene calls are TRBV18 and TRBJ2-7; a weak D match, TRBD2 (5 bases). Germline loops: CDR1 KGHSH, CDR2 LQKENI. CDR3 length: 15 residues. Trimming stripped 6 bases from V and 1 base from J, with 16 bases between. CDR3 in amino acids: CASSLTGSHSYEQYF. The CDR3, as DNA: TGTGCCAGCTCCCTAACGGGGTCTCATTCCTACGAGCAGTACTTC.

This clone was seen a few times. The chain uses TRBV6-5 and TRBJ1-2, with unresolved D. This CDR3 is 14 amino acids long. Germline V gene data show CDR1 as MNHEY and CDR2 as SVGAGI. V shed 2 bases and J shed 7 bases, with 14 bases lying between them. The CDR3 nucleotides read TGTGCCAGCAGTTACCGCTCTGGAGTGGGTGGCTACACCTTC. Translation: CASSYRSGVGGYTF.

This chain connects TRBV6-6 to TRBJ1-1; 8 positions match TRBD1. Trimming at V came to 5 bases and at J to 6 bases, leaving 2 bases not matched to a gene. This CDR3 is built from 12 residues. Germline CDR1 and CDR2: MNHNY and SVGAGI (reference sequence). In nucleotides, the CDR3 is TGTGCCAGCAGTATCAGGGGGCCTGAAGCTTTCTTT. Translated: CASSIRGPEAFF.

The chain's CDR3 is CASSHRDRAETQYF. In nucleotides, the CDR3 is TGTGCCAGCAGCCACCGGGACAGGGCCGAGACCCAGTACTTC. The chain uses TRBV3-1 (or the pseudogene TRBV3-2) and TRBJ2-5; 9 positions agree with TRBD1. Germline CDR1 reads LGHDT; CDR2 reads YNNKEL (reference sequence). Trimming took 3 bases from V and 5 from J; bases not matched to a gene: 4. This CDR3 spans 14 amino acids.

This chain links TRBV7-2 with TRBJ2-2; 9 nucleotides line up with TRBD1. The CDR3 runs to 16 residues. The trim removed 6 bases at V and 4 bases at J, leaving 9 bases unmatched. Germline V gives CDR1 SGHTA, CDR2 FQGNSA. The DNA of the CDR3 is TGTGCCAGCAGGTCGCCGGGACAGGGTGTCACCGGGGAGCTGTTTTTT. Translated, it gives CASRSPGQGVTGELFF.

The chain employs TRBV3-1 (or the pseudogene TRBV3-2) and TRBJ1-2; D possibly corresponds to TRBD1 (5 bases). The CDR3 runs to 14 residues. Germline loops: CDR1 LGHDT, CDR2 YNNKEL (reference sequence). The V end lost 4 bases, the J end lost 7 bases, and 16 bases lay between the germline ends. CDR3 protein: CASSLLQGEGGYTF. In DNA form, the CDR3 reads TGTGCCAGCAGCCTACTCCAAGGGGAAGGTGGCTACACCTTC.

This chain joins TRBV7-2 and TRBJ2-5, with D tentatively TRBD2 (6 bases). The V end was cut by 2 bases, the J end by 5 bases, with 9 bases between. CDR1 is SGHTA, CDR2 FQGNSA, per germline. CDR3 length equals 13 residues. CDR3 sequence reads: CASSLRREETQYF. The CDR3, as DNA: TGTGCCAGCAGCTTACGCCGGGAGGAGACCCAGTACTTC.

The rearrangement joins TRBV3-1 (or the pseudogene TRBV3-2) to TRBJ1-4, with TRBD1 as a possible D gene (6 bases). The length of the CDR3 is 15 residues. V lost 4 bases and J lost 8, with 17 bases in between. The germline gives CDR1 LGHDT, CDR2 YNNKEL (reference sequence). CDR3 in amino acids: CASSPRTGTREKLFF. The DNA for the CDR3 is TGTGCCAGCAGCCCCCGTACCGGGACAAGAGAAAAACTGTTTTTT.

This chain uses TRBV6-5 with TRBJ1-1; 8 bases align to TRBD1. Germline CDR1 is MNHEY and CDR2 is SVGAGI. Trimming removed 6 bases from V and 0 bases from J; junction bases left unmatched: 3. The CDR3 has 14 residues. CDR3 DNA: TGTGCCAGCAGATTGACAGGGGTGAACACTGAAGCTTTCTTT. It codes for CASRLTGVNTEAFF.

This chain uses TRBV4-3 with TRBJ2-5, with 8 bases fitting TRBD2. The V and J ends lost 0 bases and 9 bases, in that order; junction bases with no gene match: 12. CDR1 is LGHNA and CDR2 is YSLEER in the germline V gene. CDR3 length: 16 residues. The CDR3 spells CASSQEGTSGVGAQYF. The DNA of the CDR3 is TGCGCCAGCAGCCAAGAGGGAACTAGCGGCGTCGGGGCCCAGTACTTC.